This TCR beta chain was recovered during a study of blood T cell repertoires in COVID-19. This table comes from immunoSEQ multiplex PCR, and its TCRdb copy is limited to in-frame clones, with some not included. Here the sample spans 50,000 to 75,000 clones, approximately 79% being singletons. Germline-derived CDR1 and CDR2 are SNHLY and FYNNEI. This CDR3 has 12 amino acids. Trimming took 10 bases from V and 3 from J, leaving 12 bases between them. The receptor's source is a man aged 60 to 69 with acute or convalescent COVID-19. The sequencing input was peripheral blood. The chain links TRBV2 to TRBJ1-2, with TRBD1 as a possible D gene (6 bases). CDR3 nucleotide sequence: TGTGCCACCGCTCCAGGGGACTATGGCTACACCTTC. Protein product: CATAPGDYGYTF.